Listed below are T cell receptor beta chains from one sample, sequenced in a study of blood T cell repertoires in COVID-19. TCRdb's table, derived via immunoSEQ multiplex PCR, lists solely in-frame clones and lacks some. Of under 200,000 clones listed, 84% are singletons. The specimen sequenced was peripheral blood. The receptors originated from a woman aged 70-85 years with COVID-19, enrolled during active disease. Each CDR3 is given with its conserved first and last residue. The D gene is left open where the match is weak. A clone size is listed for some rows: how often the clone was seen (once, few, many), or a class if it is expanded.

clone_size,d_call,v_call,j_call,cdr3_nt,cdr3_aa
.,TRBD1,TRBV5-1,TRBJ1-4,TGCGCCAGCAGCTTGGTTCCAGGACAGGCTGAAAAACTGTTTTTT,CASSLVPGQAEKLFF
.,TRBD1,TRBV27,TRBJ2-1,TGTGCCAGCAGTCTGGGACAGGGGGCTGCGGATGAGCAGTTCTTC,CASSLGQGAADEQFF
.,.,TRBV6-6,TRBJ1-1,TGTGCCAGCAGTGACAGGCCCATCTTTGAAGCTTTCTTT,CASSDRPIFEAFF
.,.,TRBV2,TRBJ2-5,TGTGCCAGCAGTGAAGCGGTGGCAGGTAAAGAGACCCAGTACTTC,CASSEAVAGKETQYF
.,.,TRBV30,TRBJ2-7,TGTGCCTGGAACTTCGGAGGGGCGGTCTACGAGCAGTACTTC,CAWNFGGAVYEQYF
.,.,TRBV11-2,TRBJ1-1,TGTGCCAGCATCAACAGGCAACCTGAAGCTTTCTTT,CASINRQPEAFF
.,.,TRBV6-5,TRBJ2-7,TGTGCCAGCAGTTACGAGCAGGGCTACGAGCAGTACTTC,CASSYEQGYEQYF
.,TRBD2,TRBV5-1,TRBJ2-3,TGCGCCAGCAGCTTATCAGCGGGGGGGCCGGGTACGCAGTATTTT,CASSLSAGGPGTQYF
.,TRBD2,TRBV11-2,TRBJ2-5,TGTGCCAGCAGCTTAATAGCGGGAGTTCCTAATGAGACCCAGTACTTC,CASSLIAGVPNETQYF
.,.,TRBV7-2,TRBJ2-5,TGTGCCAGCAGCTTAGCGCCACCGAGATCCGCCCAAGAGACCCAGTACTTC,CASSLAPPRSAQETQYF
.,.,TRBV6-1,TRBJ1-1,TGTGCCAGCAGTGAACGTCGGCAGGGCTGGGCGAACACTGAAGCTTTCTTT,CASSERRQGWANTEAFF
.,.,TRBV19,TRBJ1-2,TGTGCCAGTAGTATCAAATTAGAGTCTGGCTACACCTTC,CASSIKLESGYTF
.,.,TRBV6-5,TRBJ2-4,TGTGCCAGCAGACCTCCAGGGGGGCAAAACATTCAGTACTTC,CASRPPGGQNIQYF
.,.,TRBV5-5,TRBJ2-1,TGTGCCAGCAGCACGACACCGACCTCCTACAATGAGCAGTTCTTC,CASSTTPTSYNEQFF
.,TRBD2,TRBV24-1,TRBJ2-3,TGTGCCACCAGTCTAGCGGGGATAACAGATACGCAGTATTTT,CATSLAGITDTQYF
once,TRBD1,TRBV11-2,TRBJ2-1,TGTGCCAGCAGCTCTTTGACAGGGGTCGGCAATGAGCAGTTCTTC,CASSSLTGVGNEQFF
.,TRBD1,TRBV30,TRBJ2-7,TGTGCCTGGAGTGGGGGCCGGGGCGACAGGGTTTTCCACGAGCAGTACTTC,CAWSGGRGDRVFHEQYF
once,.,TRBV15,TRBJ1-2,TGTGCCACCAGCAGAGGAAGGGGGATCGACTATGGCTACACCTTC,CATSRGRGIDYGYTF
.,.,TRBV24-1,TRBJ2-3,TGTGCCACCAGTAAAGGCGGGACTAGCACAGATACGCAGTATTTT,CATSKGGTSTDTQYF